A single sample is the source of the 16 T cell receptor beta chains below, sequenced in a study of blood T cell repertoires in COVID-19. The protocol was immunoSEQ multiplex PCR, while the TCRdb copy is restricted to in-frame clones and leaves out a portion. This table holds about 250,000 clones, about 87% found once. Sample: PBMCs or T cells enriched from blood (not recorded which). These receptors all come from a woman aged 50 to 60 who had recovered from COVID-19.

This clone was recorded only once. This rearrangement joins TRBV18 to TRBJ2-7; D is possibly TRBD1 (6 bases). With 1 base removed from V and 1 base from J, the gap between germline ends came to 11 bases. This CDR3 is 15 amino acids long. Looked up from germline, CDR1 is KGHSH and CDR2 is LQKENI. The CDR3 sequence: CASSPRRGQSYEQYF. CDR3 DNA sequence: TGTGCCAGCTCACCACGGCGAGGACAGTCCTACGAGCAGTACTTC. The full variable domain, with the rest looked up from reference TRBV18 and TRBJ2-7, is NAGVMQNPRHLVRRRGQEARLRCSPMKGHSHVYWYRQLPEEGLKFMVYLQKENIIDESGMPKERFSAEFPKEGPSILRIQQVVRGDSAAYFCASSPRRGQSYEQYFGPGTRLTVT.

This clone was counted once. V usage is TRBV30 and J usage is TRBJ2-5; D perhaps matches TRBD1 (7 bases). V lost 5 bases and J lost 4, with 11 bases in between. Germline V gene sequence: CDR1 GTSNPN, CDR2 SVGIG (reference sequence). This CDR3 has 12 residues. The CDR3 region is CAWAGGSETQYF. CDR3 coding DNA: TGTGCCTGGGCAGGGGGGTCAGAGACCCAGTACTTC. The full variable domain, with the rest looked up from reference TRBV30 and TRBJ2-5, is SQTIHQWPATLVQPVGSPLSLECTVEGTSNPNLYWYRQAAGRGLQLLFYSVGIGQISSEVPQNLSASRPQDRQFILSSKKLLLSDSGFYLCAWAGGSETQYFGPGTRLLVL.

The chain recombines TRBV21-1 with TRBJ2-5; the D segment call TRBD1 is taken from the table without a DNA check. TRBV21-1 is an annotated pseudogene. This CDR3 is built from 12 residues. CDR3 region: CASSKNKETQYF. Written as DNA, the CDR3 is TGTGCCAGCAGCAAGAACAAAGAGACCCAGTACTTC.

The chain recombines TRBV3-1 (or the pseudogene TRBV3-2) with TRBJ2-1; 11 bases align to TRBD2. Germline V gene data show CDR1 as LGHDT and CDR2 as YNNKEL (reference sequence). V dropped 5 bases and J dropped 7; count of bases not matched to a gene: 7. The CDR3 totals 15 residues. CDR3 amino acids: CASSFSGRALNEQFF. CDR3 bases: TGTGCCAGCAGCTTTAGCGGGAGGGCCTTAAATGAGCAGTTCTTC.

The V and J genes are TRBV7-9 and TRBJ1-2; no clear D. Per the germline V gene, CDR1 is SEHNR and CDR2 is FQNEAQ (reference sequence). The V end was cut by 1 base, the J end by 6 bases, with 18 bases between. This CDR3 comprises 16 residues. The CDR3 region has the DNA TGTGCCAGCAGCTTAGGGAGTGCGGGAGGCATTGATGGCTACACCTTC. This encodes CASSLGSAGGIDGYTF.

The gene calls are TRBV5-8 and TRBJ2-3; 7 nucleotides match TRBD1. V trimming: 0 bases; J trimming: 3 bases; junction bases outside the gene matches: 4. CDR3 length equals 15 residues. Germline V gives CDR1 SGHTS, CDR2 YDEGEE. The CDR3 is CASSLDRGVTDTQYF. CDR3 DNA: TGTGCCAGCAGCTTGGACAGGGGAGTTACAGATACGCAGTATTTT.

This clone showed up just a few times. The chain combines TRBV7-2 with TRBJ2-1, with TRBD2 identical over 9 bases. J lost 9 bases, V lost 6 bases, and 12 bases had no gene match. Germline CDR1 SGHTA, CDR2 FQGNSA. The CDR3 is 15 amino acids. Here the CDR3 DNA reads TGTGCCAGCAGAATTTGGCGGGAGGGCCCTGGTGAGCAGTTCTTC. Translated: CASRIWREGPGEQFF.

This chain joins TRBV9 and TRBJ2-5; D is unclear. Germline V gives CDR1 SGDLS, CDR2 YYNGEE. The CDR3 length is 13 residues. The germline V and J ends were trimmed by 1 base and 5 bases, with 9 bases remaining between them. Here the CDR3 DNA reads TGTGCCAGCAGCGTACTTACCGAGGAGACCCAGTACTTC. This sequence encodes CASSVLTEETQYF.

V gene TRBV18 combines with J gene TRBJ2-1; D remains ambiguous. The germline V gene has CDR1 KGHSH and CDR2 LQKENI. With 6 bases removed from V and 5 bases from J, the gap between germline ends came to 8 bases. The CDR3 is 12 residues long. The CDR3 bases are TGTGCCAGCTCCCTAGGAGACAATGAGCAGTTCTTC. Translating gives CASSLGDNEQFF.

The V call is TRBV9, the J call TRBJ1-2; D not certain. The V gene lost 2 bases and the J gene lost 7 bases, with 9 bases spanning the gap. CDR3 size: 12 residues. Looked up from germline, CDR1 is SGDLS and CDR2 is YYNGEE. CDR3 DNA: TGTGCCAGCAGCGTGAGTACCGGTGGCTACACCTTC. It translates to CASSVSTGGYTF.

This clone was seen a single time. In DNA form, the CDR3 reads TGCGCCAGCAGCCAAGATGGAGGTTTCGGTTCACCCCTCCACTTT. This translates into CASSQDGGFGSPLHF. J is TRBJ1-6 and V is TRBV4-1; D not certain. Per the germline V gene, CDR1 is MGHRA and CDR2 is YSYEKL. Trimming shortened V by 0 bases and J by 9 bases, and 12 bases separated the two germline ends. The CDR3 totals 15 residues.

This clone was detected a few times. The chain recombines TRBV4-3 with TRBJ2-5, with D perhaps TRBD2 (6 bases). The CDR3 is 13 amino acids. Trimming cost V 3 bases and J 5 bases, with 10 bases left between them. The V gene's germline CDR1 is LGHNA and CDR2 YSLEER. The CDR3 spells CASSQEGWETQYF. The DNA of the CDR3 is TGCGCCAGCAGCCAGGAGGGGTGGGAGACCCAGTACTTC.

This chain joins TRBV27 and TRBJ1-2; D is unresolved. Germline V lookup: CDR1 MNHEY, CDR2 SMNVEV (reference sequence). V was clipped by 3 bases and J by 5 bases, with 7 bases between them. The CDR3 covers 12 residues. Here the CDR3 reads CASSLNGYGYTF. The CDR3 DNA reads TGTGCCAGCAGTTTGAACGGGTATGGCTACACCTTC.

This chain connects TRBV19 to TRBJ1-1; TRBD1 agrees at 7 bases. The CDR3 has 16 amino acids. The germline V gene has CDR1 LNHDA and CDR2 SQIVND (reference sequence). V shed 4 bases and J 3 bases; nucleotides not matched to a gene: 11. CDR3 loop: CASSTRDSTFYTEAFF. CDR3 DNA sequence: TGTGCCAGTAGTACTCGGGACAGCACTTTTTACACTGAAGCTTTCTTT.

The chain couples TRBV28 to TRBJ1-1; 7 bases map to TRBD1. The CDR3 consists of 16 residues. Germline CDR1 and CDR2: MDHEN and SYDVKM. V shed 5 bases and J 1 base; nucleotides not matched to a gene: 10. In DNA, the CDR3 is TGTGCCAGCAGTCCCTGGACAGGTCGGGGGAACACTGAAGCTTTCTTT. Protein: CASSPWTGRGNTEAFF.

DNA of the CDR3: TGCGCCAGCAGCTTGGGGACAGGGACCAGGGGCTACACCTTC. Its translation is CASSLGTGTRGYTF. The rearrangement links TRBV5-1 to TRBJ1-2, with 8 bases identical to TRBD1. Germline V CDR1 and CDR2: SGHRS, YFSETQ. This CDR3 has 14 residues. The junction had 6 bases not matched to a gene; V was cut back by 0 bases and J by 8 bases.